One TCR beta chain is described in this entry. The antigen is not known. This specimen belongs to a study of PD-1 blockade in classical Hodgkin lymphoma. Trimming cost V 3 bases and J 8 bases; bases outside gene matches: 13. This CDR3 is 17 amino acids long. Per germline, CDR1 SNHLY and CDR2 FYNNEI. Study-wide findings and caveats: Newly diagnosed patients had diversity similar to the baseline diversity of complete responders. CD4+ but not CD8+ TCR diversity rose significantly by C4D1. It was reported that newly diagnosed patients had less baseline TCR diversity than healthy donors.

Repertoires were generated with immunoSEQ multiplex PCR, while TCRdb's copy carries only in-frame clones and drops some. This table holds around 20,000 clones, 80% found once. Specified time point: cycle 4 day 1 (C4D1), after more than 5 weeks of nivolumab. All patients relapsed after autologous stem cell transplantation, and brentuximab vedotin exposure varied. Complete response, partial response or progressive disease made up the best responses. The chain recombines TRBV2 with TRBJ2-1; 10 bases align to TRBD1. The source was peripheral blood mononuclear cells (PBMCs), collected before the fourth cycle of nivolumab. The receptor was isolated from a human donor with classical Hodgkin lymphoma. The CDR3 here is CASSDRPSTGGRDEQFF. The CDR3 nucleotides are TGTGCCAGCAGTGACCGGCCGTCGACAGGGGGCCGCGATGAGCAGTTCTTC.